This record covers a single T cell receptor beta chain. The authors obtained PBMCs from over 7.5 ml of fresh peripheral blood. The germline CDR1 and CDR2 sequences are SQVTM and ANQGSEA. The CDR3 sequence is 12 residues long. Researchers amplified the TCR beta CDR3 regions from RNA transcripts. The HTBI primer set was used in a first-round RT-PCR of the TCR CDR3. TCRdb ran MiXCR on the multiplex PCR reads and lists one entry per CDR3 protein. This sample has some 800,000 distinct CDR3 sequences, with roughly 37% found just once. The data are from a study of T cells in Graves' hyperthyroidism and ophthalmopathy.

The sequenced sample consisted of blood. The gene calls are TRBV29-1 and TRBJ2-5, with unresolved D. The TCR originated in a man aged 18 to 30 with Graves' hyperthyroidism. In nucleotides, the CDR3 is TGCAGAGCTAGGCAAGGGCCAGAGACCCAGTACTTC. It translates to CRARQGPETQYF. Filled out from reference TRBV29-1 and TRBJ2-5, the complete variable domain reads SAVISQKPSRDICQRGTSLTIQCQVDSQVTMMFWYRQQPGQSLTLIATANQGSEATYESGFVIDKFPISRPNLTFSTLTVSNMSPEDSSIYLCRARQGPETQYFGPGTRLLVL.